The 18 T cell receptor beta chains below were found in one sample sequenced in a study of T-cell reconstitution after alpha-beta-depleted transplantation in children. A library of TCRbeta sequences, prepared with unique molecular identifiers, was generated. TCRdb redid the calling of the PCR reads with MiXCR, one entry per CDR3 protein. The sample has approximately 300,000 distinct CDR3 sequences; around a tenth are singletons. The specimen was PBMCs, collected before TCRalphabeta/CD19-depleted stem cell transplant. These TCRs come from a boy younger than two with acute myeloid leukemia, due to receive a stem cell transplant.

A word on this clonotype: Being one base from a much bigger clone, this may be a read error. The chain joins TRBV24-1 to TRBJ1-6, with D maybe TRBD1 (5 bases). The CDR3 has 13 amino acids. The ends were cut back, 7 bases at V and 10 bases at J, with 13 bases in the middle. The germline V gene has CDR1 KGHDR and CDR2 SFDVKD. As DNA, the CDR3 is TGTGCCACCAGGGACGGGGGATGGTCACCCCTCCACTTT. Translation gives CATRDGGWSPLHF.

This clonotype was recorded many times. The J gene is TRBJ1-4, the V gene TRBV21-1; the DNA was not compared with TRBD1, the D call given in the table. TRBV21-1 constitutes a pseudogene. The CDR3 is made up of 16 amino acids. In nucleotides, the CDR3 is TGTGCCAGCAGCAAAGGAATCAGGGGGGATAAAGAAAAACTGTTTTTT. This codes for CASSKGIRGDKEKLFF.

This rearrangement joins TRBV15 to TRBJ2-7; D possibly corresponds to TRBD1 (6 bases). Germline V lookup: CDR1 LNHNV, CDR2 YYDKDF (reference sequence). Trimming cost V 4 bases and J 5 bases, with 15 bases left between them. The CDR3 covers 14 residues. This chain's CDR3 is CATSTAGGDHEQYF. The CDR3 coding sequence is TGTGCCACCAGCACGGCTGGGGGCGACCACGAGCAGTACTTC.

V is TRBV24-1 and J is TRBJ2-2; TRBD2 aligns across 9 bases. The CDR3 runs 14 residues. V lost 8 bases, J lost 2 bases, and 2 bases stayed unmatched. Per the germline V gene, CDR1 is KGHDR and CDR2 is SFDVKD. The CDR3 bases are TGTGCCACCACCGGGACTAGCAACACCGGGGAGCTGTTTTTT. Its protein is CATTGTSNTGELFF.

J is TRBJ2-1 and V is TRBV12-5, with 10 positions matching TRBD1. The CDR3 loop spans 13 amino acids. Unmatched junction bases numbered 5, after V lost 10 bases and J lost 5 bases. Germline V gene sequence: CDR1 LGHNT, CDR2 FRNRAP. The CDR3 sequence is CATGTGANNEQFF. The CDR3 DNA follows: TGTGCTACCGGGACAGGGGCAAACAATGAGCAGTTCTTC.

This clonotype was detected many times. The V call is TRBV7-9, the J call TRBJ1-3, with TRBD1 as a possible D gene (5 bases). The V and J ends lost 5 bases and 1 base respectively, with 15 bases between them. CDR1 SEHNR and CDR2 FQNEAQ come from the germline V gene (reference sequence). There are 16 residues in the CDR3. The CDR3 region is CASSAEGFGSGNTIYF. The CDR3 bases are TGTGCCAGCAGCGCCGAGGGGTTCGGGTCTGGAAACACCATATATTTT.

This clonotype was observed a single time. Being one base from a much bigger clone, this may be a read error. The chain carries TRBV4-3 and TRBJ2-2; D unresolved. The V end lost 2 bases, the J end lost 4 bases, and 11 bases lay between the germline ends. The CDR3 length is 15 residues. CDR1 LGHNA and CDR2 YSLEER come from the germline V gene. CDR3 loop: CASSQRSPSTGELFF. In DNA form, the CDR3 reads TGCGCCAGCAGCCAACGTTCACCGAGCACCGGGGAGCTGTTTTTT.

This clonotype was seen at least ten times. The CDR3 region is CASTLAGGISQEQFF. As DNA, the CDR3 is TGTGCCAGCACCCTAGCGGGAGGGATTTCCCAGGAGCAGTTCTTC. The chain couples TRBV27 to TRBJ2-1, with 12 positions matching TRBD2. Germline CDR1 reads MNHEY; CDR2 reads SMNVEV (reference sequence). The V and J ends lost 7 bases and 10 bases, in that order; junction bases with no gene match: 11. The CDR3 spans 15 residues.

This clonotype was seen ten or more times. The V call is TRBV20-1, the J call TRBJ2-1, with 7 bases matching TRBD1. Germline V gives CDR1 DFQATT, CDR2 SNEGSKA (reference sequence). The CDR3 is made up of 12 amino acids. Trimming at V came to 3 bases and at J to 10 bases, leaving 6 bases not matched to a gene. Here the CDR3 reads CSASRQGVEQFF. The CDR3 DNA reads TGCAGTGCTAGCCGACAGGGAGTCGAGCAGTTCTTC.

This clonotype turned up a few times. This rearrangement joins TRBV5-1 to TRBJ2-1, with D perhaps matching TRBD1 (6 bases). CDR1 and CDR2 from the germline V gene are SGHRS and YFSETQ. Deletions cut 0 bases from V and 0 bases from J, with 19 bases between. The CDR3 sequence is 19 residues long. The CDR3 protein is CASSLAGTTLPRSYNEQFF. The CDR3 coding sequence is TGCGCCAGCAGCTTGGCCGGGACAACCCTGCCTCGCTCCTACAATGAGCAGTTCTTC.

Comment on this clonotype: A read error may be the cause here, since a much bigger clone is one base away. The J gene is TRBJ1-4, the V gene TRBV2, with D hard to call. The CDR3 length is 15 residues. Germline CDR1 and CDR2: SNHLY and FYNNEI. In nucleotides, the CDR3 is TGTGCCAGCGTGGGGTGGGTAGAAACTAATGATAAACTGTTTTTT. Protein: CASVGWVETNDKLFF.

There are many counts of this clonotype. This chain joins TRBV5-8 and TRBJ2-5, with a weak D call TRBD2 (6 bases). The length of the CDR3 is 16 residues. Germline CDR1 is SGHTS and CDR2 is YDEGEE. Trimming stripped 4 bases from V and 4 bases from J, with 20 bases between. The CDR3 loop reads CASSEPRRVRGETQYF. The CDR3 nucleotides read TGTGCCAGCAGCGAGCCGAGGAGGGTTCGGGGAGAGACCCAGTACTTC.

On this clonotype: This may stem from a read error, because a much larger clone lies one nucleotide away. The genes are TRBV20-1 and TRBJ2-2; tentative D call: TRBD2 (6 bases). V gave up 2 bases and J gave up 6 bases, with 10 bases separating them. The CDR3 is made up of 13 amino acids. Germline lookup yields CDR1 DFQATT and CDR2 SNEGSKA (reference sequence). As DNA, the CDR3 is TGCAGTGCTAGATCTAGCGCTGCCGGGGAGCTGTTTTTT. It specifies CSARSSAAGELFF.

This clonotype showed up many times. The chain joins TRBV7-2 to TRBJ2-7; 8 bases agree with TRBD2. Trimming removed 0 bases from V and 11 bases from J; junction bases left unmatched: 12. CDR1 is SGHTA and CDR2 is FQGNSA in the germline V gene. This CDR3 contains 15 residues. DNA of the CDR3: TGTGCCAGCAGCTTAGCTGGTAGCGGGATGCTGGGGGAGTACTTC. Its protein product is CASSLAGSGMLGEYF.

This clonotype has at least ten counts. The chain recombines TRBV4-2 with TRBJ2-3; D assignment may be TRBD1 or TRBD2 (5 bases each). Looked up from germline, CDR1 is LGHNA and CDR2 is YNFKEQ. The CDR3 runs to 16 residues. The V gene lost 2 bases and the J gene lost 2 bases, with 14 bases spanning the gap. DNA of the CDR3: TGTGCCAGCAGCCAATCCGGGGCCCTTTTCACAGATACGCAGTATTTT. Protein: CASSQSGALFTDTQYF.

This clonotype was seen ten or more times. The chain carries TRBV12-3 or TRBV12-4 and TRBJ2-5, with TRBD2 identical over 9 bases. V was pared by 2 bases and J by 1 base, with 5 bases of the junction left unmatched. The CDR3 runs 16 residues. The CDR3: CASSLPAGGRQETQYF. Written as DNA, the CDR3 is TGTGCCAGCAGTTTACCAGCGGGGGGTCGCCAAGAGACCCAGTACTTC.

Regarding this clonotype: A much larger clonotype is one base distant, so this may be a read error. The genes are TRBV3-1 and TRBJ2-5; 8 bases map to TRBD2. The CDR3 consists of 17 residues. The germline V gene encodes CDR1 LGHDT and CDR2 YNNKEL (reference sequence). CDR3 region: CATSQYAKREGGETQYF. The CDR3 DNA is TGTGCCACCAGCCAATATGCAAAACGGGAGGGCGGAGAGACCCAGTACTTC.

This clonotype showed up many times. This chain uses TRBV19 with TRBJ1-4; D is possibly TRBD1 (5 bases). Germline lookup yields CDR1 LNHDA and CDR2 SQIVND (reference sequence). V lost 4 bases to trimming and J lost 5 bases, with 8 bases between them. The CDR3 contains 13 residues. CDR3 bases: TGTGCCAGTAGTACAGGGAGGAATGAAAAACTGTTTTTT. Its protein is CASSTGRNEKLFF.